The 11 T cell receptor beta chains reported below all come from one sample, sequenced in a study of CD8+CD57+ T cells in acquired aplastic anemia. The template for TCR beta VDJ and CDR3 sequence profiling was genomic DNA. TCRdb itself ran the reads through MiXCR, one entry per CDR3 protein. This sample has 130,000 or so distinct CDR3 sequences, with about 43% found just once. In patients chosen for sequencing, flow cytometry had shown CD8+CD57+ cell expansion. The sample taken for sequencing was sorted CD4+, CD8+, or CD8+CD57+ T cells (not recorded which) from PBMCs. The receptors were sampled from a human donor with aplastic anemia.

V and J are TRBV19 and TRBJ1-6; D gene unclear. CDR1 and CDR2 (germline): LNHDA, SQIVND (reference sequence). With 7 bases removed from V and 6 bases from J, the gap between germline ends came to 13 bases. The CDR3 loop spans 14 amino acids. CDR3 sequence: CASTKIASNSPLHF. The CDR3 region has the DNA TGTGCCAGTACCAAGATTGCGAGTAATTCACCCCTCCACTTT.

This clonotype was seen just once. This CDR3 is CASVVSGGANEQFF. For the CDR3, the DNA is TGTGCCAGCGTCGTTAGCGGGGGGGCGAATGAGCAGTTCTTC. The gene calls are TRBV9 and TRBJ2-1, with TRBD2 matching over 11 bases. Germline V CDR1 and CDR2: SGDLS, YYNGEE. The CDR3 is 14 residues long. J gave up 7 bases and V 7 bases, and 7 bases lay outside the gene matches.

On this clonotype: At one boundary the junction diverges from the germline segment, which might be a read error. The rearrangement links TRBV25-1 to TRBJ1-4; D is undetermined. There are 15 residues in the CDR3. From germline, CDR1 is MGHDK and CDR2 SYGVNS. CDR3 sequence (DNA): TGTGCCAACAGTGAAGGACTGAGGAATAATGAAAAACTGTTTTTT. It codes for CANSEGLRNNEKLFF.

This clonotype was seen many times. This chain connects TRBV12-3 or TRBV12-4 to TRBJ1-4; unclear D gene. This CDR3 spans 14 amino acids. V lost 6 bases, J lost 8 bases, and 16 bases lay in between. CDR3 sequence reads: CASSPSGGYEKLFF. For the CDR3, the DNA is TGTGCCAGCAGCCCCTCGGGAGGTTACGAAAAACTGTTTTTT.

This clonotype was picked up many times. The chain couples TRBV9 to TRBJ1-3; D is ambiguous. Trimming cost V 4 bases and J 2 bases, with 10 bases left between them. The germline V gene has CDR1 SGDLS and CDR2 YYNGEE. This CDR3 contains 14 residues. CDR3 coding DNA: TGTGCCAGCAGCCCCAGTAACGCTGGAAACACCATATATTTT. Translated, it gives CASSPSNAGNTIYF.

The rearrangement joins TRBV29-1 to TRBJ1-1, with 7 bases fitting TRBD1. J was trimmed by 4 bases and V by 5 bases; bases with no gene match: 7. The CDR3 length is 13 residues. Germline V CDR1 and CDR2: SQVTM, ANQGSEA. The CDR3 here is CSVIQGRSTEAFF. CDR3 in DNA: TGCAGCGTTATACAGGGGCGGAGCACTGAAGCTTTCTTT.

V is TRBV24-1 and J is TRBJ2-3; TRBD1 matches at 10 bases. After removal of 7 bases from V and 4 bases from J, the junction contained 4 bases not matched to a gene. This CDR3 comprises 14 residues. Germline V CDR1 and CDR2: KGHDR, SFDVKD. The CDR3 spells CATRAGTGADTQYF. CDR3 in DNA: TGTGCCACCAGGGCCGGGACAGGGGCAGATACGCAGTATTTT.

The rearrangement joins TRBV10-3 to TRBJ2-3; 8 bases are a match to TRBD2. This CDR3 region has 15 residues. Trimming removed 6 bases from V and 3 bases from J; junction bases left unmatched: 8. Germline CDR1 reads ENHRY; CDR2 reads SYGVKD. The DNA of the CDR3 is TGTGCCATCAGGTTCGGGGGGGGCATAACAGATACGCAGTATTTT. Amino acid sequence: CAIRFGGGITDTQYF.

This clonotype was found many times. The V gene is TRBV10-3, the J gene TRBJ2-2, with D perhaps assigned TRBD1 or TRBD2 (5 bases each). This CDR3 has 13 amino acids. The ends were cut back, 4 bases at V and 7 bases at J, with 10 bases in the middle. The germline V gene has CDR1 ENHRY and CDR2 SYGVKD. The CDR3 protein is CAISGRDRGELFF. For the CDR3, the DNA is TGTGCCATCAGTGGACGGGACCGCGGGGAGCTGTTTTTT.

The genes are TRBV7-3 and TRBJ2-5; D is unclear. Trimming removed 7 bases at V and 1 base at J, with 7 bases between. The germline V gene has CDR1 SGHTA and CDR2 FQGTGA. This CDR3 comprises 12 residues. The CDR3 DNA reads TGTGCCAGCACCCCCAGCCAAGAGACCCAGTACTTC. Protein product: CASTPSQETQYF.

The chain links TRBV19 to TRBJ1-2; D possibly corresponds to TRBD1 (6 bases). Germline CDR1 LNHDA, CDR2 SQIVND (reference sequence). The CDR3 runs 14 residues. Deletions cut 5 bases from V and 8 bases from J, with 18 bases between. Here the CDR3 DNA reads TGTGCCAGTAGTGCCCGGGGTAGGGGGGGGGGCTACACCTTC. Its protein product is CASSARGRGGGYTF.